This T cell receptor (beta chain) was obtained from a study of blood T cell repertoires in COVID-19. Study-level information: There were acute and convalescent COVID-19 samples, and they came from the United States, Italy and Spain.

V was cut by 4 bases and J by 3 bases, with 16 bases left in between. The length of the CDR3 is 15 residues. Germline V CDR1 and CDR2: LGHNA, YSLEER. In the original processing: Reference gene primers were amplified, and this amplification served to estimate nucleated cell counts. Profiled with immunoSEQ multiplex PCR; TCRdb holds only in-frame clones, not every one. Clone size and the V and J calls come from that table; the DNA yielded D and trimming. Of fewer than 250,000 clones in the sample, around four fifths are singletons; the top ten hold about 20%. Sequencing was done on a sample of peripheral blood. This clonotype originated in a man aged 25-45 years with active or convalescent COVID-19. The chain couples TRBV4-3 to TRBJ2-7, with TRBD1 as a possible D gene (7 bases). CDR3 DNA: TGCGCCAGCAGCCCAAGCACAGGGGACTTCTACGAGCAGTACTTC. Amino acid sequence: CASSPSTGDFYEQYF.